This TCR beta chain was identified in a study of T-cell reconstitution after alpha-beta-depleted transplantation in children. General observations from the study: Surviving recipient T cells and thymic progenitors produced the high day-60 TCRbeta diversity seen in some patients. Expanded graft clones numbering several hundred reportedly gave rise to alpha-beta T cells about two months after transplant. At one year after transplant, newly produced T cells mostly accounted for T-cell counts and diversity.

Library preparation (for TCRbeta) was performed with unique molecular identifiers. TCRdb recomputed calls from the PCR reads with MiXCR, one row per CDR3 protein. The data contain a few hundred thousand distinct CDR3 sequences, around a tenth of them singletons. This clonotype was observed at least ten times. Its antigen is unidentified. The V and J ends lost 4 bases and 3 bases respectively, with 10 bases between them. The CDR3 covers 13 residues. CDR1 is SQVTM and CDR2 is ANQGSEA in the germline V gene. The sample consisted of peripheral blood, taken 180 days after TCRalphabeta/CD19-depleted stem cell transplant. This receptor was obtained from a male patient under 10 years old who had a stem cell transplant for chronic granulomatous disease, so the T cells may come from the graft donor. J is TRBJ1-5 and V is TRBV29-1; D is uncertain. CDR3 protein: CSVVFQANQPQHF. The CDR3 DNA follows: TGCAGCGTTGTTTTCCAAGCCAATCAGCCCCAGCATTTT.